The 14 T cell receptor beta chains given below trace back to one sample, sequenced in a study of blood T cell repertoires in COVID-19. Generated by immunoSEQ multiplex PCR, the TCRdb table keeps only in-frame clones and is missing some. Of about 83,000 clones detected, approximately 86% appear once; the ten largest clones hold about 8.5%. The sequencing input was peripheral blood. All receptors derive from a man older than 75 with active or convalescent COVID-19.

The chain joins TRBV20-1 to TRBJ2-3; D is perhaps TRBD1 (6 bases). The CDR3 has 11 amino acids. Trimming pared 7 bases from V and 13 bases from J, leaving 18 bases between. Germline V gives CDR1 DFQATT, CDR2 SNEGSKA (reference sequence). CDR3 coding DNA: TGCAGTGGACACTCGGGACAAAGGGAGTATTTT. This gives the protein CSGHSGQREYF.

CDR3 bases: TGTGCCAGCAGAAACGGGGGCGGTGACAGGGGGACGTTCTTC. It specifies CASRNGGGDRGTFF. This sequence joins TRBV6-5 and TRBJ2-1; 9 bases agree with TRBD1. The CDR3 covers 14 residues. Germline V lookup: CDR1 MNHEY, CDR2 SVGAGI. V gave up 6 bases and J gave up 15 bases; unmatched junction bases: 15.

The chain uses TRBV30 and TRBJ2-3; tentatively, D is TRBD2 (5 bases). This CDR3 has 15 residues. V lost 3 bases and J 6 bases, leaving 19 bases between the germline ends. Germline V CDR1 and CDR2: GTSNPN, SVGIG (reference sequence). The CDR3 loop reads CAWRFQSPSGDTQYF. CDR3 nucleotide sequence: TGTGCCTGGAGATTTCAGAGCCCATCGGGGGATACGCAGTATTTT.

The chain joins TRBV7-9 to TRBJ2-5; D call uncertain. The V gene's germline CDR1 is SEHNR and CDR2 FQNEAQ (reference sequence). Between the trimmed V and J ends, which lost 1 base and 2 bases, there was a span of 8 bases. The CDR3 extends over 14 amino acids. CDR3 DNA sequence: TGTGCCAGCAGCTTAGGTGGCAGACAAGAGACCCAGTACTTC. Protein product: CASSLGGRQETQYF.

The J gene is TRBJ2-2, the V gene TRBV27; 7 bases align to TRBD2. The junction had 10 bases not matched to a gene; V was cut back by 5 bases and J by 4 bases. CDR1 MNHEY and CDR2 SMNVEV come from the germline V gene (reference sequence). The CDR3 runs 16 residues. The CDR3 DNA follows: TGTGCCAGCAGTACCCCGTCGGGGGGAGGCACCGGGGAGCTGTTTTTT. Its translation: CASSTPSGGGTGELFF.

V and J are TRBV28 and TRBJ1-2, with D perhaps matching TRBD1 (6 bases). The CDR3 contains 14 residues. The germline V gene encodes CDR1 MDHEN and CDR2 SYDVKM. V lost 7 bases and J 4 bases, leaving 16 bases between the germline ends. The CDR3 DNA sequence: TGTGCCAGCACCCAAGGGGGGGGCCGCTATGGCTACACCTTC. Protein sequence: CASTQGGGRYGYTF.

The rearrangement uses TRBV14 and TRBJ2-2; 8 bases are shared with TRBD1. Germline CDR1 is SGHDN and CDR2 is FVKESK. V gave up 4 bases and J gave up 4 bases; unmatched junction bases: 8. This CDR3 contains 16 residues. As DNA, the CDR3 is TGTGCCAGCAGCCTTCGGACAGGGTTTGGCACCGGGGAGCTGTTTTTT. This encodes CASSLRTGFGTGELFF.

V gene TRBV19 combines with J gene TRBJ1-5; no clear D gene. V was clipped by 5 bases and J by 4 bases, with 12 bases between them. The CDR3 spans 14 residues. Germline V gene lookup returns CDR1 LNHDA and CDR2 SQIVND (reference sequence). The CDR3 loop reads CASSSRRDNQPQHF. For the CDR3, the DNA is TGTGCCAGTAGTTCCAGACGGGATAATCAGCCCCAGCATTTT.

The chain is built from TRBV6-5 and TRBJ1-4, with TRBD1 as a possible D gene (6 bases). Trimming cost V 6 bases and J 7 bases, with 12 bases left between them. This CDR3 has 13 amino acids. Germline lookup yields CDR1 MNHEY and CDR2 SVGAGI. This chain's CDR3 is CASSQGFREKLFF. In DNA form, the CDR3 reads TGTGCCAGCAGCCAGGGGTTTCGTGAAAAACTGTTTTTT.

The chain employs TRBV7-6 and TRBJ1-6; D remains ambiguous. V was shortened by 2 bases and J by 10 bases, with 15 bases between the two germline ends. Germline lookup yields CDR1 SGHVS and CDR2 FNYEAQ. The CDR3 has 15 residues. The DNA of the CDR3 is TGTGCCAGCAGCTTATCGGCAGGTTATCAATCACCCCTCCACTTT. It encodes CASSLSAGYQSPLHF.

This chain joins TRBV21-1 and TRBJ1-5. TRBV21-1 is shown as a pseudogene. The CDR3 totals 14 residues. The CDR3 is CASQQFGGNQPQHF. The CDR3 bases are TGTGCCAGCCAGCAATTCGGGGGCAATCAGCCCCAGCATTTT.

This chain connects TRBV5-1 to TRBJ2-1, with 9 bases identical to TRBD2. V shed 0 bases and J 6 bases; nucleotides not matched to a gene: 4. Germline V CDR1 and CDR2: SGHRS, YFSETQ. There are 15 residues in the CDR3. The CDR3 here is CASSLVAGGPNEQFF. The CDR3 bases are TGCGCCAGCAGCTTGGTTGCGGGAGGGCCCAATGAGCAGTTCTTC.

The chain couples TRBV2 to TRBJ2-1; possibly TRBD2 for D (5 bases). The germline V gene encodes CDR1 SNHLY and CDR2 FYNNEI. There are 12 residues in the CDR3. Trimming shortened V by 7 bases and J by 5 bases, and 9 bases separated the two germline ends. The CDR3 DNA sequence: TGTGCCAGCACCGACTACAACAATGAGCAGTTCTTC. It translates to CASTDYNNEQFF.

J is TRBJ1-2 and V is TRBV27, with TRBD1 identical over 7 bases. Germline V gene sequence: CDR1 MNHEY, CDR2 SMNVEV (reference sequence). The V segment lost 5 bases and the J segment 4 bases; nucleotides outside the gene matches: 10. The CDR3 runs 15 residues. The CDR3 sequence: CASSPRQGKSYGYTF. The CDR3 DNA follows: TGTGCCAGCAGTCCGCGACAGGGAAAGTCCTATGGCTACACCTTC.